The clone carrying this T cell receptor (beta chain) showed up just once. This entry belongs to a study of multiple sclerosis patients with progressive multifocal leukoencephalopathy. CDR1 and CDR2 (germline): LNHNV, YYDKDF (reference sequence). The V end lost 0 bases, the J end lost 1 base, and 9 bases lay between the germline ends. The CDR3 is 15 residues long. Assay: immunoSEQ multiplex PCR; the TCRdb copy retains only in-frame clones and omits some. The sample contains tens of thousands of clones, 75% to 90% of which appear only once. Time point specified: time of PML onset. Prior interferon beta treatment was universal, and the PML patients were all female.

This material consisted of PBMCs, taken from a patient treated with natalizumab. The V and J genes are TRBV15 and TRBJ2-5; no clear D. The sequence derives from a woman between 25 and 40 years old with progressive multifocal leukoencephalopathy. The CDR3 region is CATSREVLIQETQYF. The CDR3 nucleotides read TGTGCCACCAGCAGAGAAGTACTCATCCAAGAGACCCAGTACTTC.